One and the same sample provided the 5 T cell receptor beta chains below, sequenced in a study of OX40 agonist ivuxolimab in advanced cancers. Assay: immunoSEQ multiplex PCR; the TCRdb copy retains only in-frame clones and omits some. The data contain tens of thousands of clones, 80% to 90% of them seen just once; the ten biggest clones take up 0.94%. The sample here was CD4+ or CD8+ T cells sorted from blood, taken in a trial of the OX40 agonist ivuxolimab. The source is an adult with an advanced solid tumor such as melanoma, head and neck, liver or kidney cancer.

The chain carries TRBV28 and TRBJ1-3; the D is unclear. The germline V and J ends were trimmed by 3 bases and 0 bases, with 9 bases remaining between them. This CDR3 comprises 15 residues. Germline loops: CDR1 MDHEN, CDR2 SYDVKM. CDR3 amino acids: CASSLGGSSGNTIYF. The CDR3 coding sequence is TGTGCCAGCAGTTTGGGCGGGTCCTCTGGAAACACCATATATTTT.

V is TRBV5-8 and J is TRBJ1-5, with 9 bases that match TRBD1. Germline lookup yields CDR1 SGHTS and CDR2 YDEGEE. The V and J ends lost 4 bases and 4 bases, in that order; junction bases with no gene match: 6. The CDR3 runs 15 residues. The CDR3 nucleotides are TGTGCCAGCAGCCGAGGGACAGGGCGTAATCAGCCCCAGCATTTT. Protein product: CASSRGTGRNQPQHF.

This clone was recorded once. The chain employs TRBV7-6 and TRBJ1-2; no clear D. CDR1 is SGHVS, CDR2 FNYEAQ, per germline. The CDR3 extends over 13 amino acids. Trimming pared 5 bases from V and 8 bases from J, leaving 15 bases between. CDR3 loop: CASSQRGLGGYTF. In DNA, the CDR3 is TGTGCCAGCAGCCAACGAGGCCTGGGAGGCTACACCTTC.

The chain links TRBV10-2 to TRBJ2-1; TRBD2 might be the D (5 bases). V was cut by 11 bases and J by 7 bases, with 18 bases left in between. Germline values: CDR1 WSHSY, CDR2 SAAADI. The CDR3 covers 13 residues. The DNA for the CDR3 is TGCGCCTCGAGGTGGGGAGCACTGAATGAGCAGTTCTTC. Translation gives CASRWGALNEQFF.

The V gene is TRBV27, the J gene TRBJ2-2; TRBD2 is a possible D gene (6 bases). CDR1 is MNHEY and CDR2 is SMNVEV in the germline V gene (reference sequence). Deletions cut 6 bases from V and 3 bases from J, with 17 bases between. The length of the CDR3 is 16 residues. The CDR3 loop reads CASREVGTSHTGELFF. For the CDR3, the DNA is TGTGCCAGCAGGGAGGTGGGGACTTCCCACACCGGGGAGCTGTTTTTT.